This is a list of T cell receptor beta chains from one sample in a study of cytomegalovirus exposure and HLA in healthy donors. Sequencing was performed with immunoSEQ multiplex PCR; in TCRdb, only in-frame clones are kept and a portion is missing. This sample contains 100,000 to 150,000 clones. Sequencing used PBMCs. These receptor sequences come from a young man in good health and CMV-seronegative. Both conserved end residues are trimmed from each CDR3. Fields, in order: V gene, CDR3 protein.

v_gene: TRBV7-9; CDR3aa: ASSLGQGVIYEQY
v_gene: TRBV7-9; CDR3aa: ASIPDRTYNEQF
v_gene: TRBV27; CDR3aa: ASFPPRYSYEQY
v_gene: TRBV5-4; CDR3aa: ASSWDRGNEQF
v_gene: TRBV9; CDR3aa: ASSPPGTLDNNEQF
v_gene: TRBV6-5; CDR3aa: ASSRTGVYGYT
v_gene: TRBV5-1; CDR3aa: ASSLVVGTGELF
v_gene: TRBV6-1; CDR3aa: ASSRQSPYEQY
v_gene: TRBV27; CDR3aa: ASRPGGRNIQY
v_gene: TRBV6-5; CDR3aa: ASSKGNSYEQY
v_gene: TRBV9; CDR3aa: ASSVARGQTGDTIY
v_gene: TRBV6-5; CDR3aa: ASRLDRSGNTIY
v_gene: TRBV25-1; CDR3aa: ASSTTQGFGTDTQY
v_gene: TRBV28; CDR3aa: ASSFRDRVTYEQY
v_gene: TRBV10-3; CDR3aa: AISEGRGVETQY
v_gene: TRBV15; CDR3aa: ATSRDTNGQGQDF
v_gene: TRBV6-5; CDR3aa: ASSYSPLGEVTEAF
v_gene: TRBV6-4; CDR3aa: ASSEALSGVSYNEQF
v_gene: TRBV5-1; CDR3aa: ASSLARGREKLF
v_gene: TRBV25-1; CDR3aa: ASSGAGTLEANVLT
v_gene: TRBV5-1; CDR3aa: ASSLSGGGLSDNEQF
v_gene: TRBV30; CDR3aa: AWTGGETQY
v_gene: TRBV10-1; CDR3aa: ASTSRQGNLAF
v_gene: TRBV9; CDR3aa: ASSQSQPTPSGYT
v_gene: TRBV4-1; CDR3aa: ASSQGLRADRRNTEAF
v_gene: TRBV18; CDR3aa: ASSPGGAGNTIY
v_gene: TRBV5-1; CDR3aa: ASSPGTGYGYT
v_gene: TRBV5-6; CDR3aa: ASSWRGQLEPYSNQPQH
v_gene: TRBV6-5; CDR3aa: ASSYPPGHEQY
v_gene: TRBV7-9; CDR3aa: ASSLVTQANTEAF
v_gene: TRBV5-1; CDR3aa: ASSVGLAEDTQY
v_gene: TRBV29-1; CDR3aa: SVEGGQPHPYGYT
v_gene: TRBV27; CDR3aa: ASSIQRTGGKLF
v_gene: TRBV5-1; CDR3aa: ASSPGLGPLSYEQY
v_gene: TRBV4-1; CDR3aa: ASSRLHLQGAEQY
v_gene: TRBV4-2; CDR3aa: ASSQGVGGGAGELF
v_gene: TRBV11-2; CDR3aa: ASSLASRDRDTAF
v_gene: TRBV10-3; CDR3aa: ANADRADSPLH
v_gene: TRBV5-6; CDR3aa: ASSLGVGATTNYGYT
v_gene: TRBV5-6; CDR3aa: ASSLITGQGSYEQY
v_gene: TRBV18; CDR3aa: ASSQTQGTDTQY
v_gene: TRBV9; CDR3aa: ASSVGGTAYSGNTIY
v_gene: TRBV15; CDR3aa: ATSRAGTYNTEAF
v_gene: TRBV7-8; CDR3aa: ASSSDRGYEQY
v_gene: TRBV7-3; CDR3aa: ASSLDLNTEAF
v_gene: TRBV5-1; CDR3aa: ASSTGTYNEQF
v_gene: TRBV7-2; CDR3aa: ASSRGGNTEAF
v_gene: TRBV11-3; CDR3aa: ASSLEPGNYEQY
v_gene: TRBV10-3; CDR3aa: AIAGPVEQF
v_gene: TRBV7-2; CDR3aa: ASSLGVGQTYNEQF
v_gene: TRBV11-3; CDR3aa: ASSHIDRGQETQY
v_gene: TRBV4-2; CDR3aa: ASSQDLQTGANVLT
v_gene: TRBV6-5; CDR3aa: ASSYSTGNQPQH